Below are 31 T cell receptor beta chains sequenced from a single sample in a study of blood T cells in healthy people across ages. Next came a second PCR, run for about 7 to 12 cycles, which used a sample-barcoded 5' primer along with a J-beta primer mix. TCRdb fed the 5' RACE reads into MiXCR, producing one record per CDR3 protein. The table lists about 780,000 distinct CDR3 sequences, around 45% of them singletons. Material for sequencing was blood. These receptors came from a man of 80 years or more in good health.

This clonotype turned up a few times. The rearrangement links TRBV28 to TRBJ2-7; D is unresolved. Per germline, CDR1 MDHEN and CDR2 SYDVKM. Trimming removed 5 bases at V and 2 bases at J, with 13 bases between. The CDR3 is 14 amino acids. Here the CDR3 DNA reads TGTGCCAGCAGTCCCACCGGGCCCACCTACGAGCAGTACTTC. Translation: CASSPTGPTYEQYF.

This clonotype turned up a few times. The chain has TRBV20-1 and TRBJ2-1; D is unresolved. This CDR3 region has 13 residues. CDR1 is DFQATT and CDR2 is SNEGSKA in the germline V gene (reference sequence). V was clipped by 5 bases and J by 4 bases, with 12 bases between them. The CDR3 region is CSAARPDYNEQFF. The DNA for the CDR3 is TGCAGTGCTGCCCGACCGGATTACAATGAGCAGTTCTTC.

This chain joins TRBV12-3 or TRBV12-4 and TRBJ2-1; 10 nucleotides line up with TRBD1. V lost 6 bases, J lost 3 bases, and 5 bases stayed unmatched. The CDR3 is 15 amino acids. CDR3 bases: TGTGCCAGCAGATCGGACAGGGGGGGCTACAATGAGCAGTTCTTC. It encodes CASRSDRGGYNEQFF.

This clonotype is a singleton in its sample. At one end, the junction sequence differs from germline, possibly due to a read error. In nucleotides, the CDR3 is TGTGCCAGCAGTTTGTGGGGGGAAGAGACCCGGTACTTC. Protein sequence: CASSLWGEETRYF. The chain joins TRBV27 to TRBJ2-5, with D perhaps matching TRBD2 (6 bases). Germline CDR1 is MNHEY and CDR2 is SMNVEV (reference sequence). The CDR3 is 13 residues long.

This clonotype was found a few times. The V gene is TRBV5-5, the J gene TRBJ2-1, with a possible D match to TRBD1 (6 bases). In germline, CDR1 is SGHKS, CDR2 YYEKEE (reference sequence). The CDR3 sequence is 11 residues long. V lost 7 bases and J lost 9, with 11 bases in between. The CDR3 DNA sequence: TGTGCCAGCCCCAGAGGGGGTGAGCAGTTCTTC. Translated: CASPRGGEQFF.

There are a few counts of this clonotype. The chain employs TRBV20-1 and TRBJ2-1, with 7 bases identical to TRBD2. V shed 2 bases and J 3 bases; nucleotides not matched to a gene: 25. Germline V CDR1 and CDR2: DFQATT, SNEGSKA (reference sequence). The CDR3 consists of 21 residues. The CDR3 DNA reads as TGCAGTGCTAGATTCGGGGAAACTCGGGCGGGAGCCCCAGCCTTCTACAATGAGCAGTTCTTC. Translating it yields CSARFGETRAGAPAFYNEQFF.

The genes are TRBV11-1 and TRBJ2-7; no reliable D call. From germline, CDR1 is SGHAT and CDR2 FQDESV (reference sequence). The V and J ends lost 5 bases and 2 bases respectively, with 13 bases between them. CDR3 length: 14 residues. CDR3: CASSSRAQTYEQYF. DNA of the CDR3: TGTGCCAGCAGCAGCCGGGCCCAAACCTACGAGCAGTACTTC.

The V gene is TRBV7-9, the J gene TRBJ2-5, with TRBD2 matching over 10 bases. V shed 10 bases and J 11 bases; nucleotides not matched to a gene: 19. Germline CDR1 reads SEHNR; CDR2 reads FQNEAQ (reference sequence). The CDR3 loop spans 15 amino acids. CDR3 in DNA: TGTGCCAACCAGCTGGTAGCGGGAGGTTCCAATGAGCAGTACTTC. Encoded protein: CANQLVAGGSNEQYF.

The chain employs TRBV11-1 and TRBJ1-4; D is undetermined. The germline gives CDR1 SGHAT, CDR2 FQDESV (reference sequence). The CDR3 contains 16 residues. Trimming took off 4 bases at V and 0 bases at J, with 12 bases between the two ends. The CDR3 here is CASSSSFGATNEKLFF. DNA for the CDR3: TGTGCCAGCAGCTCAAGTTTCGGCGCAACTAATGAAAAACTGTTTTTT.

V is TRBV12-3 or TRBV12-4 and J is TRBJ2-3; 7 nucleotides align to TRBD1. The CDR3 extends over 15 amino acids. V dropped 6 bases and J dropped 6; count of bases not matched to a gene: 12. DNA of the CDR3: TGTGCCAGCAGAAGGGACAGAGGGAGTATGGATACGCAGTATTTT. The encoded protein is CASRRDRGSMDTQYF.

This clonotype was detected only a few times. V and J are TRBV2 and TRBJ2-1, with 7 bases fitting TRBD2. The V gene's germline CDR1 is SNHLY and CDR2 FYNNEI. CDR3 length: 13 residues. V gave up 6 bases and J gave up 9 bases; unmatched junction bases: 8. The DNA of the CDR3 is TGTGCCAGCAGCGGACTAGTAACTCGTGAGCAGTTCTTC. Encoded protein: CASSGLVTREQFF.

This clonotype was observed a handful of times. The rearrangement uses TRBV12-3 or TRBV12-4 and TRBJ1-2; weak D call: TRBD1 (6 bases). The V gene lost 2 bases and the J gene lost 2 bases, with 12 bases spanning the gap. CDR3 length: 15 residues. This chain's CDR3 is CASSLSGRGNYGYTF. Written as DNA, the CDR3 is TGTGCCAGCAGTTTATCGGGCAGGGGAAACTATGGCTACACCTTC.

The chain links TRBV3-1 to TRBJ1-5; 9 nucleotides align to TRBD1. This CDR3 region has 14 residues. Germline V lookup: CDR1 LGHDT, CDR2 YNNKEL (reference sequence). With 4 bases clipped from V and 6 bases from J, the junction kept 4 bases outside the gene matches. CDR3 DNA: TGTGCCAGCAGCCGCGGGACAGGGTTTCAGCCCCAGCATTTT. Translation: CASSRGTGFQPQHF. Full variable domain (rest looked up from reference TRBV3-1 and TRBJ1-5): DTAVSQTPKYLVTQMGNDKSIKCEQNLGHDTMYWYKQDSKKFLKIMFSYNNKELIINETVPNRFSPKSPDKAHLNLHINSLELGDSAVYFCASSRGTGFQPQHFGDGTRLSIL.

This clonotype has a single count. V and J are TRBV20-1 and TRBJ2-2; D possibly corresponds to TRBD2 (7 bases). CDR1 is DFQATT, CDR2 SNEGSKA, per germline (reference sequence). The CDR3 is 13 residues long. CDR3 sequence reads: CGGARGNTGELFF. DNA of the CDR3: TGCGGGGGGGCTAGGGGGAACACCGGGGAGCTGTTTTTT.

The chain couples TRBV5-1 to TRBJ2-2, with D uncertain. From germline, CDR1 is SGHRS and CDR2 YFSETQ. This CDR3 contains 14 residues. Deletions cut 0 bases from V and 1 base from J, with 4 bases between. The CDR3 here is CASSLAWNTGELFF. In DNA form, the CDR3 reads TGCGCCAGCAGCTTGGCATGGAACACCGGGGAGCTGTTTTTT.

The rearrangement uses TRBV5-1 and TRBJ1-6; perhaps TRBD1 as D (6 bases). This CDR3 is 15 amino acids long. The germline gives CDR1 SGHRS, CDR2 YFSETQ. Trimming stripped 4 bases from V and 0 bases from J, with 8 bases between. The CDR3 nucleotides read TGCGCCAGCAGCACGGACAGCTCCTATAATTCACCCCTCCACTTT. It yields the protein CASSTDSSYNSPLHF.

This chain joins TRBV20-1 and TRBJ2-1; D is perhaps TRBD1 or TRBD2 (5 bases each). Judging by the DNA end, TRBJ2-7 fits better; the J call may be wrong. The CDR3 contains 15 residues. CDR1 and CDR2 (germline): DFQATT, SNEGSKA (reference sequence). The CDR3 loop is CSASSAGSSYNEQYF. The CDR3 coding sequence is TGCAGTGCTAGCTCGGCAGGGAGCTCCTACAATGAGCAGTACTTC.

The chain combines TRBV7-2 with TRBJ2-5; D may be TRBD1 (6 bases). Per germline, CDR1 SGHTA and CDR2 FQGNSA. This CDR3 has 14 residues. Between the trimmed V and J ends, which lost 2 bases and 2 bases, there was a span of 9 bases. CDR3 in amino acids: CASSLHRVQETQYF. In DNA, the CDR3 is TGTGCCAGCAGCTTACACAGGGTTCAAGAGACCCAGTACTTC.

This clonotype was found a few times. The chain combines TRBV6-2 or TRBV6-3 with TRBJ1-2, with TRBD1 matching over 7 bases. V shed 6 bases, J shed 2 bases, and the junction held 15 bases outside the gene matches. Germline CDR1 reads MNHEY; CDR2 reads SVGEGT. This CDR3 contains 17 residues. In DNA form, the CDR3 reads TGTGCCAGCAGCGAACCACCCGGACAGGTCGGCAACTATGGCTACACCTTC. Amino acids: CASSEPPGQVGNYGYTF.

Note on this clonotype: A much larger clone sits a single nucleotide away, making a read error possible. V usage is TRBV20-1 and J usage is TRBJ2-3; D uncertain. Germline lookup yields CDR1 DFQATT and CDR2 SNEGSKA (reference sequence). The CDR3 covers 11 residues. The CDR3 DNA follows: TGCAGTGCGCAAGTTGGAGATGCGCAGTATTTT. Its translation: CSAQVGDAQYF.

Comment on this clonotype: This clone may be a read error of a much larger clone one base away. This rearrangement joins TRBV28 to TRBJ2-1; TRBD2 matches 10 bases. Germline CDR1 is MDHEN and CDR2 is SYDVKM. The CDR3 loop spans 15 amino acids. CDR3 nucleotide sequence: TGTGCCAGCTGTTTAAGCGGGAGGGGTAGGAATGAGCAGTTCTTC. Its protein product is CASCLSGRGRNEQFF. Filled out from reference TRBV28 and TRBJ2-1, the complete variable domain reads DVKVTQSSRYLVKRTGEKVFLECVQDMDHENMFWYRQDPGLGLRLIYFSYDVKMKEKGDIPEGYSVSREKKERFSLILESASTNQTSMYLCASCLSGRGRNEQFFGPGTRLTVL.

In the case of this clonotype: The germline gene is not matched at one end of the junction; a read error may be the cause. The chain employs TRBV2 and TRBJ1-4; 9 bases map to TRBD1. CDR1 is SNHLY and CDR2 is FYNNEI in the germline V gene. This CDR3 contains 13 residues. Here the CDR3 reads CACSSGQGVILFF. CDR3 nucleotide sequence: TGTGCCTGCAGCTCGGGACAGGGTGTAATACTGTTTTTT.

In its sample, this clonotype was seen a few times. V and J are TRBV5-6 and TRBJ2-1; 7 bases match TRBD1. V lost 2 bases to trimming and J lost 2 bases; unmatched junction nucleotides: 1. Germline CDR1 reads SGHDT; CDR2 reads YYEEEE. The CDR3 covers 14 residues. The CDR3 sequence: CASSFQGAYNEQFF. CDR3 bases: TGTGCCAGCAGCTTCCAGGGGGCCTACAATGAGCAGTTCTTC.

A remark on this clonotype: At one of its ends the junction is not consistent with the germline gene, which may arise from a read error. The chain carries TRBV20-1 and TRBJ2-7; TRBD1 might be the D (6 bases). CDR1 and CDR2 (germline): DFQATT, SNEGSKA (reference sequence). The CDR3 has 12 residues. The CDR3 DNA is TGCAGTGCTAGAGTTACAGGGTACGGGCAGTACTTC. Its protein is CSARVTGYGQYF.

The rearrangement joins TRBV20-1 to TRBJ1-1, with a tentative D call TRBD1 (6 bases). CDR1 and CDR2 (germline): DFQATT, SNEGSKA (reference sequence). The CDR3 is made up of 15 amino acids. V was cut by 1 base and J by 2 bases, with 14 bases left in between. The CDR3: CSARAPRGDNTEAFF. Written as DNA, the CDR3 is TGCAGTGCTAGAGCTCCCAGGGGAGACAACACTGAAGCTTTCTTT.

This clonotype was seen only a few times. The chain is built from TRBV12-3 or TRBV12-4 and TRBJ2-7, with a weak D call TRBD1 (5 bases). V was trimmed by 6 bases and J by 2 bases, leaving 14 bases between them. The CDR3 has 14 residues. This CDR3 is CASRLLGPPYEQYF. The DNA for the CDR3 is TGTGCCAGCAGACTATTGGGGCCTCCCTACGAGCAGTACTTC.

There are a few counts of this clonotype. V is TRBV20-1 and J is TRBJ2-5; 16 nucleotides agree with TRBD2. Germline lookup yields CDR1 DFQATT and CDR2 SNEGSKA (reference sequence). V was clipped by 6 bases and J by 5 bases; unmatched bases: 9. The length of the CDR3 is 16 residues. This chain's CDR3 is CSAPGTSGRAGETQYF. CDR3 nucleotides: TGCAGTGCCCCAGGGACTAGCGGGAGGGCGGGTGAGACCCAGTACTTC.

This clonotype has a handful of counts. The chain has TRBV7-8 and TRBJ2-5; D is possibly TRBD1 (6 bases). Trimming removed 3 bases from V and 11 bases from J, with 19 bases in between. Germline V lookup: CDR1 SGHVS, CDR2 FQNEAQ. The CDR3 runs 14 residues. Here the CDR3 DNA reads TGTGCCAGCAGCTTCCAGGACAGCCTTAATGAGCAGTACTTC. Encoded protein: CASSFQDSLNEQYF.

In its sample, this clonotype was seen a few times. The rearrangement joins TRBV9 to TRBJ1-4; 7 bases align to TRBD1. This CDR3 region has 14 residues. Germline loops: CDR1 SGDLS, CDR2 YYNGEE. V lost 4 bases, J lost 5 bases, and 5 bases stayed unmatched. The DNA for the CDR3 is TGTGCCAGCAGCCGCGGACAGGAGAATGAAAAACTGTTTTTT. The encoded protein is CASSRGQENEKLFF.

The V gene is TRBV25-1, the J gene TRBJ2-1; 11 bases agree with TRBD2. The germline V gene encodes CDR1 MGHDK and CDR2 SYGVNS. J gave up 4 bases and V 3 bases, and 2 bases lay outside the gene matches. This CDR3 comprises 15 residues. The CDR3 region is CASSDRLAGYNEQFF. The CDR3 coding sequence is TGTGCCAGCAGTGACCGACTAGCGGGGTACAATGAGCAGTTCTTC.

Judged by abundance, this clonotype is medium-sized. Possible read error: a much larger clone is one base away. V and J are TRBV7-2 and TRBJ2-7, with D possibly being TRBD1 (6 bases). Trimming stripped 5 bases from V and 7 bases from J, with 15 bases between. The CDR3 is 13 amino acids. Germline CDR1 reads SGHTA; CDR2 reads FQGNSA. The DNA for the CDR3 is TGTGCCAGCAGCCTAGGCAGGGGCAATGAGCAGTACTTC. This codes for CASSLGRGNEQYF.